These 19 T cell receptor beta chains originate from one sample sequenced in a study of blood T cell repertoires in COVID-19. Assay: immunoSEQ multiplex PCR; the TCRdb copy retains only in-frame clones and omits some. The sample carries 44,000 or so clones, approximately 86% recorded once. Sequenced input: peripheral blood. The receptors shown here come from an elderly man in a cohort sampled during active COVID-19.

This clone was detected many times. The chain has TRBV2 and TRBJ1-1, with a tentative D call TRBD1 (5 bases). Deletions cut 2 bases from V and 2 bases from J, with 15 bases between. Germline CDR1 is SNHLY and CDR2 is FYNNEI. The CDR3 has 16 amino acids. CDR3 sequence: CASSELPAGPNTEAFF. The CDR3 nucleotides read TGTGCCAGCAGTGAACTCCCGGCAGGGCCTAACACTGAAGCTTTCTTT.

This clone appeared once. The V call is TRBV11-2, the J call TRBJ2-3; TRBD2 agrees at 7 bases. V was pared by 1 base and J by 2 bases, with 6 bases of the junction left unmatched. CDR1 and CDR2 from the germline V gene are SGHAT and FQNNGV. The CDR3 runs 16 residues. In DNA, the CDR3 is TGTGCCAGCAGCTTAGGGCTAGCGGAGGCCACAGATACGCAGTATTTT. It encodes CASSLGLAEATDTQYF.

The CDR3 DNA reads as TGTGCCAGCAGCCGGACTAGCGGGGTACAAGAGACCCAGTACTTC. Its translation is CASSRTSGVQETQYF. The chain combines TRBV7-3 with TRBJ2-5; TRBD2 matches at 12 bases. The V segment lost 5 bases and the J segment 2 bases; nucleotides outside the gene matches: 3. Germline V gene sequence: CDR1 SGHTA, CDR2 FQGTGA. This CDR3 has 15 amino acids.

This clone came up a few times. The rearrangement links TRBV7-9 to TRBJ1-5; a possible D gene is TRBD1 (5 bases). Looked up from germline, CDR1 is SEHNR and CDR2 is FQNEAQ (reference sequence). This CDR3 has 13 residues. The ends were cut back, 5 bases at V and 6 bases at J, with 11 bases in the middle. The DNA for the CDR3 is TGTGCCAGCAGCGATTCGGGGGGTCAGCCCCAGCATTTT. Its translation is CASSDSGGQPQHF.

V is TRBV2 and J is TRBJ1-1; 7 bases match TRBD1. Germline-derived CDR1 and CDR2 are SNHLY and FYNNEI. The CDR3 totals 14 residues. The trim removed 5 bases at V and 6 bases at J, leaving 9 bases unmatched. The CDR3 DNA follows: TGTGCCAGCAGTCGGGGACAGACACTCCCTGAAGCTTTCTTT. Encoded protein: CASSRGQTLPEAFF.

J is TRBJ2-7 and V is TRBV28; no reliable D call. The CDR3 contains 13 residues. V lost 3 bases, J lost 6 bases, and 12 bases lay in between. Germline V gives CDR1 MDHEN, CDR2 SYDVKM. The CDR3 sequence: CASSFLLLGEQYF. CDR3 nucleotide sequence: TGTGCCAGCAGTTTCCTCCTGCTAGGCGAGCAGTACTTC.

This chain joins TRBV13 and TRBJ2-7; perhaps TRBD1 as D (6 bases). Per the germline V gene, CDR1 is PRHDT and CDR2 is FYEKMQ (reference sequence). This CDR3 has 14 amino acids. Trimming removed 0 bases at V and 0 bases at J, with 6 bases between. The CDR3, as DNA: TGTGCCAGCAGCTTAGGGGACAGCTCCTACGAGCAGTACTTC. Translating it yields CASSLGDSSYEQYF. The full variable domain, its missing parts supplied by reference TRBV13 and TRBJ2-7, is AAGVIQSPRHLIKEKRETATLKCYPIPRHDTVYWYQQGPGQDPQFLISFYEKMQSDKGSIPDRFSAQQFSDYHSELNMSSLELGDSALYFCASSLGDSSYEQYFGPGTRLTVT.

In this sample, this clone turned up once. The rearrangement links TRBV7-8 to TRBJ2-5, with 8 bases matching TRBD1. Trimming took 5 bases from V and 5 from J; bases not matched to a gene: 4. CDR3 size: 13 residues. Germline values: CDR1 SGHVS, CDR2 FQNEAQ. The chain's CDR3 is CASSRDRGETQYF. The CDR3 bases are TGTGCCAGCAGCCGTGACAGGGGTGAGACCCAGTACTTC.

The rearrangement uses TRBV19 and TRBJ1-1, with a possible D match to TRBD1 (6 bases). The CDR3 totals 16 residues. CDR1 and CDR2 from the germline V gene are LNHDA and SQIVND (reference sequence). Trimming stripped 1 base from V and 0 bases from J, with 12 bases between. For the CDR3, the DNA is TGTGCCAGTAGTATAGCGGGGGGGGGCGTGAACACTGAAGCTTTCTTT. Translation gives CASSIAGGGVNTEAFF.

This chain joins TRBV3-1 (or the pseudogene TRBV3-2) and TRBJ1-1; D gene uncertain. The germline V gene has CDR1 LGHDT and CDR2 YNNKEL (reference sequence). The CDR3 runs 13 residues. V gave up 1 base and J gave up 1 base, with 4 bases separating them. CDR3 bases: TGTGCCAGCAGCCAAGCAGGGAACACTGAAGCTTTCTTT. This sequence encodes CASSQAGNTEAFF.

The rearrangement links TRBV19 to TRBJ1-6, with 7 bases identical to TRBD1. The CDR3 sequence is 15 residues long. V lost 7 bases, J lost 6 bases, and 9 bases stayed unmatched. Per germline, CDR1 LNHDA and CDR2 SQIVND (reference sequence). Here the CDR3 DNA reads TGTGCCAGTACCCCGACAGGGTCTCCTAATTCACCCCTCCACTTT. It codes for CASTPTGSPNSPLHF.

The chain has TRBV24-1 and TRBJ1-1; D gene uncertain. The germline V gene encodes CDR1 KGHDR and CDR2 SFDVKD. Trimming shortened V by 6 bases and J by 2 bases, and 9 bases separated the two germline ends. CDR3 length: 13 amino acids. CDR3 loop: CATSSTTNTEAFF. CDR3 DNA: TGTGCCACCAGTTCGACAACCAACACTGAAGCTTTCTTT.

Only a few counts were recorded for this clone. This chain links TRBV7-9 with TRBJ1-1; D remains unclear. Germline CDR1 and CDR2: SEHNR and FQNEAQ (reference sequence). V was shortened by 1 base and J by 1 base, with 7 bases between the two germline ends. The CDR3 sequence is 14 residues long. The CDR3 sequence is CASSLDVRNTEAFF. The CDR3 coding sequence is TGTGCCAGCAGCTTAGATGTGCGGAACACTGAAGCTTTCTTT.

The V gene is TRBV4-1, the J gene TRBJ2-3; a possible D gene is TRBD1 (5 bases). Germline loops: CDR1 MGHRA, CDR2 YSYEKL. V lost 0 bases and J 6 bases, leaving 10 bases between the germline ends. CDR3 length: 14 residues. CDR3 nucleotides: TGCGCCAGCAGCCAAGATAAGGGGCGGGATACGCAGTATTTT. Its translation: CASSQDKGRDTQYF.

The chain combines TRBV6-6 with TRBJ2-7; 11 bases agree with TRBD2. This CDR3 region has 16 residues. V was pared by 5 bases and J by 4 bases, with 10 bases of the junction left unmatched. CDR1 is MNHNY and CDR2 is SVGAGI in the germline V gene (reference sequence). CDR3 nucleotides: TGTGCCAGCAGTCGAATAGCGGGGGGGGTTGAGTACGAGCAGTACTTC. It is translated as CASSRIAGGVEYEQYF.

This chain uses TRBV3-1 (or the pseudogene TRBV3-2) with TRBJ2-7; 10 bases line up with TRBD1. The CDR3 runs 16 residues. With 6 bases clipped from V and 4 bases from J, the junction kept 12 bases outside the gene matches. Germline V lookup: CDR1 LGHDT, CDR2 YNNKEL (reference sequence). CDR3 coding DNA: TGTGCCAGCAGTCGAGACCACGGACAGGGGGGGTACGAGCAGTACTTC. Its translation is CASSRDHGQGGYEQYF.

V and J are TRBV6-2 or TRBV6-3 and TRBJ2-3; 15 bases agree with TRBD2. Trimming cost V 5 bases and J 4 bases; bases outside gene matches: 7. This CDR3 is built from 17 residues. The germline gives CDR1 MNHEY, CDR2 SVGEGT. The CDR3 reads CASSARTSGRAPDTQYF. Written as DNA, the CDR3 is TGTGCCAGCAGTGCCCGGACTAGCGGGAGGGCACCAGATACGCAGTATTTT.

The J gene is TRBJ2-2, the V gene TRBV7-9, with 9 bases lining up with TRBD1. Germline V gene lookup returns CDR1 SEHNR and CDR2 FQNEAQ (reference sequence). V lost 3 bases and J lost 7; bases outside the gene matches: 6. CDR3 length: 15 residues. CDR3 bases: TGTGCCAGCAGCTTCACAGGGGGCGCGGGCGGGGAGCTGTTTTTT. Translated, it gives CASSFTGGAGGELFF.

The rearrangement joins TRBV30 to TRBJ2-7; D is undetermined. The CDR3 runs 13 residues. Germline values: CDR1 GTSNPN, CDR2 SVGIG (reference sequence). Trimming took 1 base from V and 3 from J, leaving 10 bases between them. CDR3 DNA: TGTGCCTGGAGTGGCTTAAGCGACTACGAGCAGTACTTC. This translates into CAWSGLSDYEQYF. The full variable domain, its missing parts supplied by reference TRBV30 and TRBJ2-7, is SQTIHQWPATLVQPVGSPLSLECTVEGTSNPNLYWYRQAAGRGLQLLFYSVGIGQISSEVPQNLSASRPQDRQFILSSKKLLLSDSGFYLCAWSGLSDYEQYFGPGTRLTVT.